The present T cell receptor beta chain was sequenced within a study of STAT3 mutations in large granular lymphocyte leukemia. Deletions cut 0 bases from V and 14 bases from J, with 16 bases between. CDR1 is SQVTM, CDR2 ANQGSEA, per germline. This CDR3 contains 13 residues. TCRdb's copy holds only in-frame clones and misses some; the assay was immunoSEQ multiplex PCR. Of roughly 31,000 clones in the sample, roughly 80% were seen once. Study-level points and caveats: At least one immunodominant TCR beta clonotype appeared in every T-cell large granular lymphocyte leukemia patient. TCR clonotype switching after therapy occurred in about 35% of the 18 patients.

About this clone: Its antigen remains unidentified.

The gene calls are TRBV29-1 and TRBJ1-4; D is unclear. The source is a woman between 45 and 60 years old with T-cell large granular lymphocyte leukemia. Some clones in this sample may be carry-over from other donors' samples. Sequencing was done on a sample of peripheral blood mononuclear cells. CDR3 protein: CSVEDPDGFKLFF. CDR3 nucleotides: TGCAGCGTTGAAGATCCGGACGGTTTTAAGCTGTTTTTT.